Listed below are T cell receptor beta chains from one sample, sequenced in a study of post-analysis software for immune sequencing data. TCRdb used MiXCR to reprocess the PCR reads, holding one entry per CDR3 protein. Of around 260,000 distinct CDR3 sequences in the sample, roughly a third were seen once. Specimen: blood. The receptors stem from a girl aged 10 to 17 with multiple sclerosis. Both conserved end residues are part of each CDR3. A D gene is named only where the DNA matches it firmly. Only part of the rows carry a size: once, few, many, or a class if the clone is expanded.

CDR3nt	CDR3aa	abundance	v_gene	j_gene	d_gene
TGTGCCAGCAGCCGGCGGGGACAGCCTCAGAGGTTGAACACTGAAGCTTTCTTT	CASSRRGQPQRLNTEAFF	.	TRBV11-1	TRBJ1-1	TRBD1
TGTGCCAGCAGCTTGGGAGGGGGAAAAACTGAAGCTTTCTTT	CASSLGGGKTEAFF	few	TRBV5-4	TRBJ1-1	.
TGTGCCAGCAGCAACCGGAGAGGAGGGAGGCCCAATGAGCAGTTCTTC	CASSNRRGGRPNEQFF	.	TRBV7-2	TRBJ2-1	.
TGTGCCAGCAGCCGTAGAATAACCGTGCGGGAGGATGAGCAGTTCTTC	CASSRRITVREDEQFF	many	TRBV28	TRBJ2-1	TRBD2
TGTGCCAGCAGTGAGAACCAGGTGATGCTAGCGGGAAGCTCCTACAATGAGCAGTTCTTC	CASSENQVMLAGSSYNEQFF	few	TRBV25-1	TRBJ2-1	TRBD2
TGTGCCAGCAGTGCCCAATTCCGGGAGACCCAGTACTTC	CASSAQFRETQYF	many	TRBV28	TRBJ2-5	.
TGTGCCATCAGTGTAGGACTAGCGGGAGAGGGGGAGACCCAGTACTTC	CAISVGLAGEGETQYF	.	TRBV10-3	TRBJ2-5	TRBD2
TGCAGCGTTGTTGGGGCAGTCTACGAGCAGTACTTC	CSVVGAVYEQYF	.	TRBV29-1	TRBJ2-7	.
TGTGCCAGCAGTTTAGGGGAATGGGGGGGGTTCTCCGAGCAGTACTTC	CASSLGEWGGFSEQYF	.	TRBV28	TRBJ2-7	TRBD2
TGCGCCAGTCGAAGCGGGATCCAAGAGACCCAGTACTTC	CASRSGIQETQYF	.	TRBV5-1	TRBJ2-5	TRBD2
TGTGCCAGCAGCCGCCCCGATGAGCAGTACTTC	CASSRPDEQYF	.	TRBV5-5	TRBJ2-7	.
TGTGCCAGCAGTCTCGGACTAGCGGGAGGGGGTAGCCACAATGAGCAGTTCTTC	CASSLGLAGGGSHNEQFF	many	TRBV6-5	TRBJ2-1	TRBD2
TGCGCCAGCAGCAGGGGTACCTCCTATAATTCACCCCTCCACTTT	CASSRGTSYNSPLHF	few	TRBV5-1	TRBJ1-6	.
TGTGCCAGCAGCAGAGACAATCAGCCCCAGCATTTT	CASSRDNQPQHF	many	TRBV7-2	TRBJ1-5	.
TGTGCCACCAGTGACCTGGGACACGATACAGATACGCAGTATTTT	CATSDLGHDTDTQYF	many	TRBV24-1	TRBJ2-3	.
TGTGCCACGGCGGACAGGGGAGCAACTAATGAAAAACTGTTTTTT	CATADRGATNEKLFF	.	TRBV10-3	TRBJ1-4	TRBD1
TGCGCCAGCGCGACGGGGAGCACAGATACGCAGTATTTT	CASATGSTDTQYF	.	TRBV5-1	TRBJ2-3	.
TGTGCCAGCAGCCCCGCGGCCCGACCTGAAGCTTTCTTT	CASSPAARPEAFF	few	TRBV12-3/TRBV12-4	TRBJ1-1	.
TGTGCCAGCAGTTATATTGGGGACCTCTCCTATAATTCACCCCTCCACTTT	CASSYIGDLSYNSPLHF	many	TRBV6-6	TRBJ1-6	.
TGTGCCAGCAGCTTAGGGGGATATTTAGAGCAGTACTTC	CASSLGGYLEQYF	.	TRBV7-2	TRBJ2-7	.
TGTGCCAGCAGCACTAGCGGGAGGACCTACGAGCAGTACTTC	CASSTSGRTYEQYF	.	TRBV9	TRBJ2-7	TRBD2
TGCAGCGTAATGACCCTACACACAGATACGCAGTATTTT	CSVMTLHTDTQYF	many	TRBV29-1	TRBJ2-3	.
TGTGCCAGCGGTTCCACGGACAGGGGGAACTATGGCTACACCTTC	CASGSTDRGNYGYTF	.	TRBV6-6	TRBJ1-2	TRBD1
TGTGCCAGCAGCTTGGGGACAGCTCAGGGCTATGGCTACACCTTC	CASSLGTAQGYGYTF	many	TRBV7-2	TRBJ1-2	TRBD1
TGTGCCAGCAGCCGAGATAGGTGGGCCACTGAAGCTTTCTTT	CASSRDRWATEAFF	.	TRBV3-1	TRBJ1-1	.
TGCAGCGTACTCGCCCTCGAGGGGGGTACTGAAGCTTTCTTT	CSVLALEGGTEAFF	.	TRBV29-1	TRBJ1-1	.
TGCGGCGCTGCTAGCGGGAGTAATTCACACCCCCACTTT	CGAASGSNSHPHF	.	TRBV29-1	TRBJ1-6	.
TGCGCCAGCAGCTGGGGCCTCGGGGGAAGGGACACTGAAGCTTTCTTT	CASSWGLGGRDTEAFF	many	TRBV5-1	TRBJ1-1	.
TGTGCCACCAGCAGGGGTGGAGGGGATACGCAGTATTTT	CATSRGGGDTQYF	.	TRBV15	TRBJ2-3	.
TGTGCCAGCAACTCCAGGGGGGTCAATGAGCAGTTCTTC	CASNSRGVNEQFF	.	TRBV7-2	TRBJ2-1	.
TGCGCCAGCAGCATGAGGGGCCAGCCTTCTGGGGCCAACGTCCTGACTTTC	CASSMRGQPSGANVLTF	many	TRBV5-1	TRBJ2-6	.
TGTGCCAGCAGCCAAGGTGAGGGACGAAACACTGAAGCTTTCTTT	CASSQGEGRNTEAFF	many	TRBV4-2	TRBJ1-1	.
TGTGCCAGTAGTTTGCTTCGGAACTATGGCTACACCTTC	CASSLLRNYGYTF	few	TRBV19	TRBJ1-2	.